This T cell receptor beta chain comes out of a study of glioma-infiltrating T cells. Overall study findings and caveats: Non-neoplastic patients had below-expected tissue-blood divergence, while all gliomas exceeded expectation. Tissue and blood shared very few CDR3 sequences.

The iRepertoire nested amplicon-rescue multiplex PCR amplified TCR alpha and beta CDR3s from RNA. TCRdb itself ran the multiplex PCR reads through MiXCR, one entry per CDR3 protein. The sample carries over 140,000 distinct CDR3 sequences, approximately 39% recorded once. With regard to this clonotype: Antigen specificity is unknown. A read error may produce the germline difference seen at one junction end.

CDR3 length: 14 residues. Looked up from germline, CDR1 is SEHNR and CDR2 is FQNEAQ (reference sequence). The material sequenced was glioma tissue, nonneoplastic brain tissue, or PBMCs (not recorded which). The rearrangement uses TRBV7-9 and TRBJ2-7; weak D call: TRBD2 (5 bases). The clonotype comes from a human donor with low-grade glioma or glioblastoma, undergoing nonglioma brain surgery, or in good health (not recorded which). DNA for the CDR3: TGTGCCAGCAGCTTCGAGGGCACACGTTACGAGAAGTACTTC. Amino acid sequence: CASSFEGTRYEKYF.